This TCR beta chain originates from a study of T cells in localized non-small cell lung cancer. Repertoires were generated with immunoSEQ multiplex PCR, while TCRdb's copy carries only in-frame clones and drops some. This sample has 59,000 or so clones, with about 89% found just once. The length of the CDR3 is 16 residues. V shed 6 bases and J shed 1 base, with 17 bases lying between them. Germline lookup yields CDR1 SGHVS and CDR2 FQNEAQ. This receptor was taken from a man between 40 and 70 years old with stage I lung adenocarcinoma. The chain couples TRBV7-8 to TRBJ2-3; D might be TRBD2 (6 bases). The sample in question was peripheral blood, obtained before any cancer treatment. In DNA, the CDR3 is TGTGCCAGCAGTGGCTTCGGGAGCGACGGCACAGATACGCAGTATTTT. Its protein is CASSGFGSDGTDTQYF.